These 3 T cell receptor beta chains originate from one sample sequenced in a study of blood T cell repertoires in COVID-19. Clones were sequenced by immunoSEQ multiplex PCR, and TCRdb holds only the in-frame ones, with some missing. The sample records 120,000 or so clones, about 79% being singletons. The sequenced sample consisted of peripheral blood. These receptors came from a man in his forties with active or convalescent COVID-19.

The chain uses TRBV2 and TRBJ1-5; 9 bases fit TRBD1. V was pared by 6 bases and J by 1 base, with 4 bases of the junction left unmatched. Germline V lookup: CDR1 SNHLY, CDR2 FYNNEI. This CDR3 comprises 15 residues. CDR3 in DNA: TGTGCCAGCAGGGGGGACAGGGTGAGCAATCAGCCCCAGCATTTT. This codes for CASRGDRVSNQPQHF.

For the CDR3, the DNA is TGTGCCAGCAGTTACCCACTAGCGGGTGAGCAGTTCTTC. Amino acid sequence: CASSYPLAGEQFF. The chain joins TRBV6-5 to TRBJ2-1, with 9 bases aligning to TRBD2. The J segment lost 9 bases and the V segment lost 2 bases, leaving 2 bases of the junction unmatched. The germline CDR1 and CDR2 sequences are MNHEY and SVGAGI. This CDR3 is 13 amino acids long.

J is TRBJ1-1 and V is TRBV2, with D unclear. Germline loops: CDR1 SNHLY, CDR2 FYNNEI. Trimming left V 3 bases short and J 1 base short, with 9 bases between. CDR3 length equals 14 residues. CDR3 sequence: CASSEAVWNTEAFF. The CDR3 nucleotides are TGTGCCAGCAGTGAGGCGGTATGGAACACTGAAGCTTTCTTT.